This TCR beta chain was recorded in a study of blood T cells in healthy people across ages. The use of a sample-barcoded 5' primer and a J-beta primer mix characterized a second PCR of roughly 6 to 11 cycles. Each single sample gave us at least 2.5 million CDR3-containing paired-end reads. TCRdb reprocessed the 5' RACE reads via MiXCR and lists one record per CDR3 protein. The sample includes about 1.1 million distinct CDR3 sequences, 30% to 40% seen only once; the top ten take 13%. The CDR3 contains 12 residues. The V end was cut by 1 base, the J end by 7 bases, with 7 bases between. The specimen was blood. The receptor comes from a man aged 18 to 29 in good health. The genes are TRBV12-3 or TRBV12-4 and TRBJ1-1; D remains unclear. The CDR3 here is CASSLVGFEAFF. CDR3 sequence (DNA): TGTGCCAGCAGTTTAGTTGGGTTTGAAGCTTTCTTT.